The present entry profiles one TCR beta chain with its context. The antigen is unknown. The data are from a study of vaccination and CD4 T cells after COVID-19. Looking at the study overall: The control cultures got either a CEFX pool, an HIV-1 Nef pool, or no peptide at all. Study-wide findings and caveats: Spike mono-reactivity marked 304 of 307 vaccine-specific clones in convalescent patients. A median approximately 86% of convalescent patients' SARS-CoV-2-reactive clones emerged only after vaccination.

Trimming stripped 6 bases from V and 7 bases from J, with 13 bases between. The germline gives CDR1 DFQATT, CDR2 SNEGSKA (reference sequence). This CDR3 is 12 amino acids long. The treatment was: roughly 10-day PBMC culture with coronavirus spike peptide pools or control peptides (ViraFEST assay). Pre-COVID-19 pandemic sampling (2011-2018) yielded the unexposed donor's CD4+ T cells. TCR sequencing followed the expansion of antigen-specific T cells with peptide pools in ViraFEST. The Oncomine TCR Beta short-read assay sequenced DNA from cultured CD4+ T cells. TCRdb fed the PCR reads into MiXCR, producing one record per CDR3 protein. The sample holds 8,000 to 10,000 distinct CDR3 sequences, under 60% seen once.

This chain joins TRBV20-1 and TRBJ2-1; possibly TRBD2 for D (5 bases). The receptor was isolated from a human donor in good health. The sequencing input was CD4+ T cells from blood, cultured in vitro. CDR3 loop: CSARRRTNEQFF. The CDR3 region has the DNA TGCAGTGCCCGACGGCGGACTAATGAGCAGTTCTTC.